The following is a T cell receptor beta chain sequence with its context. Authors' analysis steps: Nucleated cell counts were estimated from reference gene primer amplification. The method was immunoSEQ multiplex PCR; TCRdb's version includes in-frame clones alone and lacks a portion of them. V and J calls and clone size are given by that table; D and trimming were obtained from the DNA. The table includes about 220,000 clones, just under 85% detected once. These data belong to a study of blood T cell repertoires in COVID-19. Study details: PBMCs, B-cell-depleted T cells, or T cells provided the cDNA or gDNA that made up the material.

Participants' own reports of clinical history determined their cohort assignment. This CDR3 spans 15 amino acids. Deletions cut 3 bases from V and 1 base from J, with 10 bases between. CDR1 and CDR2 (germline): LNHDA, SQIVND (reference sequence). The sequence came from a middle-aged woman with acute COVID-19. The chain uses TRBV19 and TRBJ1-3, with D unclear. The sample consisted of PBMCs or T cells enriched from blood (not recorded which). The CDR3 loop reads CASSMKAGSGNTIYF. CDR3 nucleotides: TGTGCCAGTAGTATGAAAGCAGGTTCTGGAAACACCATATATTTT.